Included here is one T cell receptor beta chain sequence, with context. This clone's antigen is unknown. One base away there is no much larger clone; base qualities are not given. The source of the sample is a study of blood T cells in healthy people across ages (dated by TCRdb to about 2015). Broadly, across the study: In model experiments, template switching captured about one uniquely barcoded TCR beta cDNA molecule for every two T cells. Two additional independent replicas of 1 million unique cDNA reads from the same blood draw were analyzed for two donors (one aged 18 to 30 and one aged 80 or older). Donors were grouped into four age groups: young (average roughly 17 years), middle-aged (roughly 38), aged (approximately 67) and long-lived (less than 85). Using deep sequencing normalized with unique cDNA molecular identifiers, the study measured how TCR beta repertoire diversity changes with age. To avoid experimental bias, donors of different ages were randomly spread across the sequencing lanes.

The CDR3, cysteine through phenylalanine, is 12 amino acids long. Only the CDR3 region is kept as DNA, spanning 36 bases read in frame from base 1. V and J lose 5 bases and 5 bases, and a span of 7 bases separates them. Looking up the germline V gene (reference sequence) yields CDR1 MNHEY and CDR2 SMNVEV. The library was obtained by 5' RACE. For sequencing, an Illumina HiSeq 2500 was employed. A second PCR of about 6 to 12 cycles was run with a J-beta primer mix and a sample-barcoded 5' primer. A template-switch 5' adaptor carrying 12 random nucleotides introduced a unique molecular identifier onto each TCR beta cDNA molecule. Each sample yielded at least 2.5 million CDR3-containing paired-end reads. The Mint cDNA synthesis kit, primed by a TRBC-specific oligonucleotide, was used to synthesize first-strand cDNA from all RNA. All cDNA was treated with uracil-DNA glycosylase and then went through a first 18-cycle PCR with the universal primers M1SS and BC2_uni_R. Per the source publication's procedure: For normalization, 1 million high-quality reads, each with a distinct molecular identifier, were randomly selected from each sample. Instead of being binned into consensus sequences, reads that shared molecular identifiers were thrown out. MiTCR, with a Q25 quality threshold and the strictest error-elimination algorithm, was used for CDR3 identification, clonotype clustering and error correction. A nonparametric unseen species model using Euler transformation provided a lower-bound estimate of total TCR beta diversity. The public reads were quality trimmed at Q25 with fastp and then assembled into clones with MiXCR by TCRdb, keeping productive beta chains. Every CDR3 protein is listed once, alongside the most common genes and DNA of its rows. The V and J calls reflect TCRdb's pipeline rather than the authors' work. This sample lists hundreds of thousands of distinct CDR3 sequences; about 56% were detected once. The ten largest clones capture 20% to 30% of the sample.

What the research found in general, with its limitations: As age increased, observed TCR beta diversity per million T cells dropped in a roughly linear way, and a significant reduction was already evident by age 40. Because donor CMV infection status was unknown, age-related changes in expanded clonotypes were potentially confounded. Because profiling used bulk unsorted PBMCs, naive and antigen-experienced compartments could not be compared conclusively. Compared with the aged group, the long-lived group had more naive CD4+ T cells, fewer expanded clones and increased TCR diversity, a pattern suggesting age selection. Estimates of total diversity based on one million sequenced T cells were considered lower bounds and underestimates. A strong correlation was found between observed TCR beta diversity and the percentage of naive T cells measured by flow cytometry.

Systemically healthy Caucasian individuals from Russia, 35 to 50 in total and aged 6 to 90 years, were included as donors. Each donor gave 8 to 10 milliliters of peripheral blood, drawn into EDTA-treated Vacutainer tubes. Ficoll-Paque density-gradient centrifugation was used to isolate PBMCs, with at least 6 million per sample. Total RNA was extracted from PBMCs with Trizol reagent, with at least 6 micrograms obtained per sample. For every donor, an aliquot of PBMCs went through flow cytometry to measure the percentages of naive CD45RAhigh/CD27high T cells. This TCR derives from a man aged 40-55 years in good health. The sequenced material came from blood. The rearrangement joined TRBV27 to TRBJ1-5; no D gene is confidently identified. The CDR3 region has the sequence CASSDPHQPQHF. The nucleotides read TGTGCCAGCAGTGACCCCCATCAGCCCCAGCATTTT.